The 9 T cell receptor beta chains in this list originate from one sample, sequenced in a study of shared clonotypes between healthy human individuals. CD45RO negativity and positive selection for CCR7 defined naive CD8 cells, a population that excluded terminally differentiated effector memory CD45RA+ cells. Using immunoSEQ multiplex PCR, the repertoire was profiled, and TCRdb retains in-frame clones only, with some absent. Here the sample spans over 2,000,000 clones, roughly 95% being singletons. Sequenced input: naive CD8+ T cells from PBMCs. Source of these receptors: a man younger than 35 in good health. Some clones in this sample may be carry-over from other donors' samples.

J is TRBJ1-1 and V is TRBV6-1; D gene ambiguous. CDR1 and CDR2 from the germline V gene are MNHNS and SASEGT. V was cut by 1 base and J by 3 bases, with 9 bases left in between. The CDR3 contains 14 residues. CDR3: CASSEELFDTEAFF. The CDR3 nucleotides read TGTGCCAGCAGTGAAGAACTATTTGACACTGAAGCTTTCTTT.

This chain's CDR3 is CASSERDSKYQPQHF. The CDR3 DNA reads as TGTGCCAGCAGTGAAAGGGACAGTAAGTATCAGCCCCAGCATTTT. V is TRBV6-1 and J is TRBJ1-5, with 7 bases that match TRBD1. The CDR3 extends over 15 amino acids. Germline V gene sequence: CDR1 MNHNS, CDR2 SASEGT. V was pared by 2 bases and J by 5 bases, with 6 bases of the junction left unmatched.

The chain couples TRBV7-9 to TRBJ2-7, with D unclear. Looked up from germline, CDR1 is SEHNR and CDR2 is FQNEAQ (reference sequence). With 5 bases removed from V and 4 bases from J, the gap between germline ends came to 9 bases. The CDR3 consists of 12 residues. The CDR3 bases are TGTGCCAGCAGCGCCTCAGAGTACGAGCAGTACTTC. It yields the protein CASSASEYEQYF.

The chain recombines TRBV27 with TRBJ2-5, with D perhaps matching TRBD1 (5 bases). The germline gives CDR1 MNHEY, CDR2 SMNVEV (reference sequence). The CDR3 is made up of 14 amino acids. Trimming stripped 5 bases from V and 5 bases from J, with 15 bases between. The CDR3 nucleotides read TGTGCCAGCAGTCCCCAGGGCGTCGAGGAGACCCAGTACTTC. It translates to CASSPQGVEETQYF.

V is TRBV6-5 and J is TRBJ1-2; possibly TRBD1 for D (6 bases). V lost 0 bases to trimming and J lost 4 bases, with 12 bases between them. CDR3 length: 15 amino acids. Germline CDR1 reads MNHEY; CDR2 reads SVGAGI. This CDR3 is CASSYSTGVAYGYTF. The CDR3 DNA reads as TGTGCCAGCAGTTACTCGACAGGAGTAGCCTATGGCTACACCTTC.

This clone was recorded only once. V and J are TRBV6-1 and TRBJ1-1; the D gene is possibly TRBD1 (6 bases). The length of the CDR3 is 12 residues. The germline CDR1 and CDR2 sequences are MNHNS and SASEGT. V shed 11 bases and J shed 4 bases, with 14 bases lying between them. In DNA, the CDR3 is TGTGCCGGAAGAAGGGGGAGCACTGAAGCTTTCTTT. It is translated as CAGRRGSTEAFF.

This clone was counted a single time. V usage is TRBV7-9 and J usage is TRBJ1-2; D not certain. The CDR3 spans 16 residues. CDR1 and CDR2 (germline): SEHNR, FQNEAQ (reference sequence). Trimming cost V 1 base and J 8 bases, with 20 bases left between them. The CDR3: CASSLDHSPDYQGYTF. CDR3 DNA sequence: TGTGCCAGCAGCTTAGACCACAGTCCGGATTATCAGGGCTACACCTTC.

For this clone: This same CDR3 is encoded by further DNA sequences in the sample. The chain is built from TRBV7-9 and TRBJ2-1; 7 bases line up with TRBD2. The CDR3 totals 13 residues. The germline CDR1 and CDR2 sequences are SEHNR and FQNEAQ (reference sequence). V trimming: 5 bases; J trimming: 4 bases; junction bases outside the gene matches: 2. The CDR3 loop reads CASSPAGYNEQFF. The CDR3 DNA follows: TGTGCCAGCAGCCCAGCGGGGTACAATGAGCAGTTCTTC.

In regard to this clone: Other DNA variants within this sample encode the same CDR3. The rearrangement joins TRBV7-9 to TRBJ2-7, with D possibly matching TRBD2 (6 bases). Germline V gives CDR1 SEHNR, CDR2 FQNEAQ (reference sequence). V dropped 5 bases and J dropped 9 bases, with 11 bases sitting between them. The CDR3 totals 11 residues. The CDR3 nucleotides read TGTGCCAGCAGCCCCGGGGGAGGGCAGTACTTC. Residues: CASSPGGGQYF.